These 21 T cell receptor beta chains were all obtained from the same sample, sequenced in a study of cytomegalovirus exposure and HLA in healthy donors. This PCR relied on a set of 60 Vbeta primers and 13 Jbeta primers. Using immunoSEQ multiplex PCR, the repertoire was profiled, and TCRdb retains in-frame clones only, with some absent. The sample lists about 160,000 clones; more than 65% were seen once. Sequenced sample: PBMCs. These receptors all stem from a man younger than 35 in good health and CMV-seropositive.

The chain uses TRBV9 and TRBJ1-2, with no clear D. V was trimmed by 2 bases and J by 4 bases, leaving 18 bases between them. Germline lookup yields CDR1 SGDLS and CDR2 YYNGEE. The CDR3 totals 16 residues. The CDR3 protein is CASSVRTSGLFYGYTF. In DNA, the CDR3 is TGTGCCAGCAGCGTCCGGACGTCCGGACTATTCTATGGCTACACCTTC.

The chain recombines TRBV7-6 with TRBJ2-3; D possibly corresponds to TRBD2 (7 bases). The CDR3 is 15 amino acids. V shed 5 bases and J shed 6 bases, with 18 bases lying between them. Germline CDR1 and CDR2: SGHVS and FNYEAQ. The CDR3 reads CASSPSGGAVDTQYF. The CDR3 DNA reads TGTGCCAGCAGCCCGAGTGGGGGGGCCGTGGATACGCAGTATTTT.

The chain combines TRBV5-4 with TRBJ1-2, with 7 bases matching TRBD1. Germline loops: CDR1 SGHNT, CDR2 YYREEE (reference sequence). The V segment lost 4 bases and the J segment 7 bases; nucleotides outside the gene matches: 16. The CDR3 covers 16 residues. The chain's CDR3 is CASSLGTVTTVGGYTF. The CDR3 nucleotides read TGTGCCAGCAGCCTCGGGACAGTCACTACGGTGGGTGGCTACACCTTC.

The rearrangement joins TRBV19 to TRBJ2-3, with TRBD2 matching over 13 bases. V was clipped by 8 bases and J by 5 bases; unmatched bases: 16. The CDR3 covers 18 residues. CDR1 is LNHDA and CDR2 is SQIVND in the germline V gene (reference sequence). The CDR3 DNA is TGTGCCAGTCGCCCCGGGACTAGCGGGGTCGGAGGTCGAGATACGCAGTATTTT. The encoded protein is CASRPGTSGVGGRDTQYF.

DNA of the CDR3: TGTGCCAGCACGGTTGGGGGGGAAGAGCAGTACTTC. This codes for CASTVGGEEQYF. The rearrangement links TRBV28 to TRBJ2-7; 7 bases are a match to TRBD2. V shed 7 bases, J shed 7 bases, and the junction held 7 bases outside the gene matches. In germline, CDR1 is MDHEN, CDR2 SYDVKM. The CDR3 spans 12 residues.

This sequence joins TRBV11-2 and TRBJ1-2; 8 positions agree with TRBD1. The CDR3 has 15 amino acids. The germline CDR1 and CDR2 sequences are SGHAT and FQNNGV. V dropped 4 bases and J dropped 2; count of bases not matched to a gene: 6. The CDR3 reads CASSSTGQGNYGYTF. CDR3 DNA sequence: TGTGCCAGCAGCTCGACCGGACAGGGAAACTATGGCTACACCTTC.

The V gene is TRBV6-1, the J gene TRBJ1-4; 9 nucleotides agree with TRBD1. The CDR3 has 15 amino acids. CDR1 is MNHNS, CDR2 SASEGT, per germline. With 2 bases clipped from V and 5 bases from J, the junction kept 3 bases outside the gene matches. In nucleotides, the CDR3 is TGTGCCAGCAGTGAACCAACAGGGGGCAATGAAAAACTGTTTTTT. Its translation: CASSEPTGGNEKLFF.

The chain carries TRBV30 and TRBJ1-3, with D possibly being TRBD1 (5 bases). The CDR3 is 14 residues long. Trimming took 0 bases from V and 4 from J, leaving 10 bases between them. Germline CDR1 and CDR2: GTSNPN and SVGIG (reference sequence). The CDR3 DNA follows: TGTGCCTGGAGTGTAGACGGGGGAGGAAACACCATATATTTT. Its protein product is CAWSVDGGGNTIYF.

This clone came up many times. The chain carries TRBV4-2 and TRBJ2-3; 7 nucleotides line up with TRBD2. The V gene's germline CDR1 is LGHNA and CDR2 YNFKEQ. Germline trimming cut 5 bases from V and 7 bases from J; bases unmatched to any gene: 15. The CDR3 totals 16 residues. The CDR3 here is CASSLKGSGTSHTQYF. CDR3 coding DNA: TGTGCCAGCAGCTTGAAAGGAAGCGGGACTTCACATACGCAGTATTTT.

The gene calls are TRBV5-1 and TRBJ2-5; D may be TRBD2 (5 bases). Trimming took 4 bases from V and 5 from J, leaving 24 bases between them. Germline CDR1 is SGHRS and CDR2 is YFSETQ. The CDR3 covers 17 residues. Written as DNA, the CDR3 is TGCGCCAGCAGCCCTAGCCAATTAGACACTCCGAGGGAGACCCAGTACTTC. Protein: CASSPSQLDTPRETQYF.

This clone occurred once. The rearrangement uses TRBV6-5 and TRBJ2-1, with 7 bases that match TRBD2. After removal of 3 bases from V and 7 bases from J, the junction contained 12 bases not matched to a gene. CDR3 length: 16 residues. Germline V gene data show CDR1 as MNHEY and CDR2 as SVGAGI. The CDR3 region is CASSYRGGRGANEQFF. As DNA, the CDR3 is TGTGCCAGCAGTTATCGAGGCGGGAGAGGGGCGAATGAGCAGTTCTTC.

V gene TRBV10-2 combines with J gene TRBJ1-2; 12 bases are shared with TRBD1. Trimming took 6 bases from V and 1 from J; bases not matched to a gene: 15. The CDR3 extends over 19 amino acids. CDR1 and CDR2 from the germline V gene are WSHSY and SAAADI. The CDR3 DNA sequence: TGCGCCAGCAGGGGGGCCCCCCGGGACAGGGGGCTCGATAACTATGGCTACACCTTC. Protein sequence: CASRGAPRDRGLDNYGYTF.

V usage is TRBV5-4 and J usage is TRBJ2-5, with TRBD1 matching over 7 bases. The DNA end is more similar to TRBJ2-7, so the J call may be wrong. The CDR3 runs to 13 residues. Germline V gives CDR1 SGHNT, CDR2 YYREEE (reference sequence). The chain's CDR3 is CASSPGQSYEQYF. The DNA for the CDR3 is TGTGCCAGCAGCCCGGGACAGTCCTACGAGCAGTACTTC.

The CDR3 DNA follows: TGTGCCAGCAGCCAACTGACAGGGGATACGCAGTATTTT. Its protein is CASSQLTGDTQYF. The V and J genes are TRBV14 and TRBJ2-3, with 7 bases fitting TRBD1. Trimming removed 2 bases from V and 6 bases from J; junction bases left unmatched: 2. The germline CDR1 and CDR2 sequences are SGHDN and FVKESK. The CDR3 loop spans 13 amino acids. Supplemented by reference TRBV14 and TRBJ2-3, the full variable domain reads EAGVTQFPSHSVIEKGQTVTLRCDPISGHDNLYWYRRVMGKEIKFLLHFVKESKQDESGMPNNRFLAERTGGTYSTLKVQPAELEDSGVYFCASSQLTGDTQYFGPGTRLTVL.

The rearrangement uses TRBV7-8 and TRBJ1-5; D perhaps matches TRBD1 (5 bases). Deletions cut 0 bases from V and 7 bases from J, with 13 bases between. Germline V gene data show CDR1 as SGHVS and CDR2 as FQNEAQ. The CDR3 loop spans 15 amino acids. Here the CDR3 DNA reads TGTGCCAGCAGCTTAGCAGGAGGGGATCTCCAGCCCCAGCATTTT. It codes for CASSLAGGDLQPQHF.

V gene TRBV7-8 combines with J gene TRBJ1-2; the D gene is possibly TRBD1 (5 bases). This CDR3 has 13 residues. The germline V and J ends were trimmed by 1 base and 7 bases, with 10 bases remaining between them. The V gene's germline CDR1 is SGHVS and CDR2 FQNEAQ. The CDR3 region has the DNA TGTGCCAGCAGCTTAGACAGGCTCGGTGGCTACACCTTC. It yields the protein CASSLDRLGGYTF.

V and J are TRBV7-2 and TRBJ2-7; D call uncertain. Germline V gene sequence: CDR1 SGHTA, CDR2 FQGNSA. The CDR3 is 13 residues long. The V end lost 5 bases, the J end lost 4 bases, and 12 bases lay between the germline ends. CDR3 region: CASSPIEQYEQYF. The CDR3 DNA sequence: TGTGCCAGCAGCCCAATCGAGCAATACGAGCAGTACTTC. The full variable domain, rest sourced from reference TRBV7-2 and TRBJ2-7, is GAGVSQSPSNKVTEKGKDVELRCDPISGHTALYWYRQSLGQGLEFLIYFQGNSAPDKSGLPSDRFSAERTGGSVSTLTIQRTQQEDSAVYLCASSPIEQYEQYFGPGTRLTVT.

The chain recombines TRBV28 with TRBJ1-1; TRBD1 matches at 9 bases. Germline V gene sequence: CDR1 MDHEN, CDR2 SYDVKM. This CDR3 has 15 residues. V gave up 0 bases and J gave up 6 bases; unmatched junction bases: 5. The CDR3, as DNA: TGTGCCAGCAGTTTATGGGGACAGGGCGAACCTGAAGCTTTCTTT. Amino acids: CASSLWGQGEPEAFF. The full variable domain, rest sourced from reference TRBV28 and TRBJ1-1, is DVKVTQSSRYLVKRTGEKVFLECVQDMDHENMFWYRQDPGLGLRLIYFSYDVKMKEKGDIPEGYSVSREKKERFSLILESASTNQTSMYLCASSLWGQGEPEAFFGQGTRLTVV.

The chain employs TRBV18 and TRBJ1-3; TRBD1 matches 9 bases. V gave up 4 bases and J gave up 3 bases; unmatched junction bases: 7. Germline CDR1 is KGHSH and CDR2 is LQKENI. This CDR3 has 16 amino acids. Here the CDR3 reads CASSLQTGGFGNTIYF. DNA of the CDR3: TGTGCCAGCTCACTTCAGACAGGGGGATTTGGAAACACCATATATTTT.

There are a few counts of this clone. The chain employs TRBV7-9 and TRBJ2-6, with D perhaps matching TRBD1 (6 bases). Germline CDR1 and CDR2: SEHNR and FQNEAQ (reference sequence). V dropped 5 bases and J dropped 0 bases, with 11 bases sitting between them. The CDR3 extends over 16 amino acids. The CDR3 loop reads CASSPRGSSGANVLTF. As DNA, the CDR3 is TGTGCCAGCAGCCCCAGGGGTTCCTCTGGGGCCAACGTCCTGACTTTC.

V and J are TRBV21-1 and TRBJ2-7; no DNA check was done on the table's D call, TRBD1. TRBV21-1 is termed a pseudogene. This CDR3 has 15 residues. CDR3 in amino acids: CASSIETGRAYEQYF. The CDR3 nucleotides read TGTGCCAGCAGCATTGAGACAGGGAGAGCCTACGAGCAGTACTTC.